This T cell receptor beta chain was sequenced in a study of high-grade serous ovarian cancer treatment subgroups. Background on the study: Samples averaged about 15,000 reads and some 7,500 unique TCR beta rearrangements.

Sequenced by immunoSEQ multiplex PCR; TCRdb stores in-frame clones only, minus some. There are 12,000 or so clones in the sample; 88% occur only once, and roughly 3% lies in the top ten. The tumor samples were collected prior to definitive surgery or chemotherapy. Regarding this clone: The target antigen is unknown.

Study-level points and caveats: The analyses considered CDR3 and ignored CDR1 and CDR2. Tumors within one patient showed repertoire similarity of about 0.11 to 0.79.

Trimming removed 0 bases from V and 0 bases from J, with 6 bases in between. CDR1 is GTSNPN, CDR2 SVGIG, per germline (reference sequence). The CDR3 runs 14 residues. Sequenced sample: tumor tissue. The chain is built from TRBV30 and TRBJ2-1; possibly TRBD2 for D (5 bases). The receptor's source is a human donor with high-grade serous ovarian cancer. The CDR3 nucleotides are TGTGCCTGGAGTGTACGGGGCTCCTACAATGAGCAGTTCTTC. As protein: CAWSVRGSYNEQFF. Based on the CDR3 plus reference TRBV30 and TRBJ2-1, the full variable domain is SQTIHQWPATLVQPVGSPLSLECTVEGTSNPNLYWYRQAAGRGLQLLFYSVGIGQISSEVPQNLSASRPQDRQFILSSKKLLLSDSGFYLCAWSVRGSYNEQFFGPGTRLTVL.